These 21 T cell receptor beta chains share one sample of origin, sequenced in a study of T cell responses to AZD1222 COVID-19 vaccine. Some clones are missing from TCRdb's copy, which holds only in-frame ones; the method was immunoSEQ multiplex PCR. The sample consists of 150,000 to 160,000 clones, less than 90% of them appearing once. The material sequenced was peripheral blood, taken after recovery from COVID-19. The receptors shown here come from an adult who had recovered from COVID-19.

This chain links TRBV5-5 with TRBJ1-2; a weak D match, TRBD1 (5 bases). Per the germline V gene, CDR1 is SGHKS and CDR2 is YYEKEE (reference sequence). V gave up 1 base and J gave up 1 base, with 8 bases separating them. This CDR3 comprises 14 residues. As DNA, the CDR3 is TGTGCCAGCAGCTTGAACAGGCTTAACTATGGCTACACCTTC. Translation gives CASSLNRLNYGYTF.

The rearrangement joins TRBV6-6 to TRBJ1-5; D possibly corresponds to TRBD1 (5 bases). Germline V gives CDR1 MNHNY, CDR2 SVGAGI (reference sequence). The V end was cut by 2 bases, the J end by 0 bases, with 11 bases between. The CDR3 extends over 16 amino acids. The CDR3 protein is CASSYNGAHSNQPQHF. The CDR3 nucleotides read TGTGCCAGCAGTTACAACGGGGCCCATAGCAATCAGCCCCAGCATTTT.

The rearrangement joins TRBV9 to TRBJ1-1; 7 bases agree with TRBD1. Per germline, CDR1 SGDLS and CDR2 YYNGEE. This CDR3 is 14 amino acids long. The trim removed 4 bases at V and 5 bases at J, leaving 8 bases unmatched. The CDR3 sequence: CASSQGGGSTEAFF. CDR3 DNA: TGTGCCAGCAGCCAGGGGGGAGGATCGACTGAAGCTTTCTTT.

The V and J genes are TRBV11-2 and TRBJ2-1; tentative D call: TRBD2 (6 bases). The CDR3 has 15 residues. V gave up 3 bases and J gave up 2 bases, with 11 bases separating them. Germline CDR1 is SGHAT and CDR2 is FQNNGV. The DNA for the CDR3 is TGTGCCAGCAGCTTCGTGGGAGGAACCTACAATGAGCAGTTCTTC. As protein: CASSFVGGTYNEQFF.

The J gene is TRBJ2-1, the V gene TRBV6-1, with TRBD2 matching over 9 bases. J was trimmed by 5 bases and V by 4 bases; bases with no gene match: 9. The germline CDR1 and CDR2 sequences are MNHNS and SASEGT. CDR3 length: 16 residues. The CDR3 DNA reads as TGTGCCAGCAGTGGCCTAGCGGGGAAGGTCGACAATGAGCAGTTCTTC. Amino acids: CASSGLAGKVDNEQFF.

The CDR3 DNA reads TGTGCCAGCTCACCGTTGGCGGGAGGTATGGAGACCCAGTACTTC. Its protein product is CASSPLAGGMETQYF. This chain connects TRBV18 to TRBJ2-5, with 8 nucleotides matching TRBD2. CDR3 length: 15 residues. J was trimmed by 5 bases and V by 3 bases; bases with no gene match: 8. Germline CDR1 KGHSH, CDR2 LQKENI.

CDR3 sequence reads: CASSLGQDTDTQYF. CDR3 DNA sequence: TGCGCCAGCAGCTTGGGACAGGACACAGATACGCAGTATTTT. This chain connects TRBV5-1 to TRBJ2-3, with a tentative D call TRBD1 (6 bases). The CDR3 runs to 14 residues. The ends were cut back, 0 bases at V and 2 bases at J, with 7 bases in the middle. Germline V gene sequence: CDR1 SGHRS, CDR2 YFSETQ.

The chain joins TRBV4-1 to TRBJ2-7; tentatively, D is TRBD1 (6 bases). The germline V gene has CDR1 MGHRA and CDR2 YSYEKL. V lost 4 bases and J lost 6, with 13 bases in between. The CDR3 contains 13 residues. The DNA of the CDR3 is TGCGCCAGCAGCCCTCGGACAGCCGGCGAGCAGTACTTC. Its translation is CASSPRTAGEQYF.

V gene TRBV19 combines with J gene TRBJ1-4, with 9 bases lining up with TRBD1. The CDR3 sequence is 13 residues long. Germline CDR1 reads LNHDA; CDR2 reads SQIVND (reference sequence). The junction had 3 bases not matched to a gene; V was cut back by 6 bases and J by 7 bases. CDR3 bases: TGTGCCAGTAGCGAGGACAGGGGTGAAAAACTGTTTTTT. It translates to CASSEDRGEKLFF.

A few counts support this clone. This chain uses TRBV7-6 with TRBJ1-1; the match to TRBD1 covers 8 bases. The CDR3 length is 15 residues. Germline lookup yields CDR1 SGHVS and CDR2 FNYEAQ. V dropped 5 bases and J dropped 10; count of bases not matched to a gene: 15. CDR3: CASSLEGTGLWGAFF. For the CDR3, the DNA is TGTGCCAGCAGCCTAGAGGGGACAGGACTATGGGGAGCTTTCTTT.

The chain combines TRBV2 with TRBJ2-7; a possible D gene is TRBD2 (7 bases). Trimming left V 3 bases short and J 0 bases short, with 12 bases between. Germline values: CDR1 SNHLY, CDR2 FYNNEI. This CDR3 is 15 amino acids long. The chain's CDR3 is CASSEEGGLSYEQYF. The CDR3, as DNA: TGTGCCAGCAGTGAGGAGGGGGGGCTCTCCTACGAGCAGTACTTC.

This clone has more than one count but fewer than ten. The V and J genes are TRBV12-5 and TRBJ1-1, with D unresolved. Between the trimmed V and J ends, which lost 7 bases and 2 bases, there was a span of 8 bases. The length of the CDR3 is 12 residues. Germline V CDR1 and CDR2: LGHNT, FRNRAP. CDR3 amino acids: CASEEVNTEAFF. In DNA form, the CDR3 reads TGTGCTAGTGAGGAAGTAAACACTGAAGCTTTCTTT.

The V and J genes are TRBV27 and TRBJ1-6, with no clear D. Looked up from germline, CDR1 is MNHEY and CDR2 is SMNVEV (reference sequence). This CDR3 comprises 13 residues. The ends were cut back, 6 bases at V and 9 bases at J, with 12 bases in the middle. CDR3 amino acids: CASSEGNSSPLHF. CDR3 bases: TGTGCCAGCAGCGAGGGAAATAGTTCACCCCTCCACTTT.

J is TRBJ2-3 and V is TRBV29-1; D is ambiguous. V lost 6 bases and J lost 4, with 17 bases in between. Germline CDR1 SQVTM, CDR2 ANQGSEA. The CDR3 contains 14 residues. CDR3 protein: CSVTQRLAADTQYF. In nucleotides, the CDR3 is TGCAGCGTCACACAGCGTTTAGCTGCAGATACGCAGTATTTT.

The V gene is TRBV7-9, the J gene TRBJ1-2; 8 bases map to TRBD1. There are 14 residues in the CDR3. V lost 4 bases and J lost 2; bases outside the gene matches: 3. Germline V gene data show CDR1 as SEHNR and CDR2 as FQNEAQ (reference sequence). Here the CDR3 DNA reads TGTGCCAGCAGCTCAGGGACAGGAAACTATGGCTACACCTTC. It codes for CASSSGTGNYGYTF.

About this clone itself: Its ends do not fully match the called genes, so a read error is possible. The CDR3: CASRFPGRENTEAFF. CDR3 bases: TGTGCCAGCCGCTTTCCGGGACGGGAGAACACTGAAGCTTTCTTT. The J gene is TRBJ1-1, the V gene TRBV5-4, with D perhaps matching TRBD1 (5 bases). Germline V gene data show CDR1 as SGHNT and CDR2 as YYREEE (reference sequence). The CDR3 sequence is 15 residues long.

The rearrangement joins TRBV5-5 to TRBJ2-2; TRBD1 matches at 8 bases. The CDR3 spans 16 residues. Germline V gives CDR1 SGHKS, CDR2 YYEKEE (reference sequence). The V segment lost 3 bases and the J segment 1 base; nucleotides outside the gene matches: 5. The DNA for the CDR3 is TGTGCCAGCAGCTCCCCAGGGACAGGGAACACCGGGGAGCTGTTTTTT. Translated: CASSSPGTGNTGELFF.

The chain couples TRBV2 to TRBJ1-5; D is ambiguous. Germline CDR1 is SNHLY and CDR2 is FYNNEI. Trimming took 4 bases from V and 1 from J, leaving 11 bases between them. This CDR3 has 15 residues. The CDR3 sequence: CASSAGFGSNQPQHF. Here the CDR3 DNA reads TGTGCCAGCAGTGCAGGTTTTGGGAGCAATCAGCCCCAGCATTTT. The variable domain in full, with the rest retrieved from reference TRBV2 and TRBJ1-5, is EPEVTQTPSHQVTQMGQEVILRCVPISNHLYFYWYRQILGQKVEFLVSFYNNEISEKSEIFDDQFSVERPDGSNFTLKIRSTKLEDSAMYFCASSAGFGSNQPQHFGDGTRLSIL.

This clone has a single count. The V and J genes are TRBV7-9 and TRBJ1-1, with 8 bases fitting TRBD1. The CDR3 extends over 16 amino acids. Unmatched junction bases numbered 13, after V lost 4 bases and J lost 6 bases. CDR1 and CDR2 from the germline V gene are SEHNR and FQNEAQ (reference sequence). CDR3 amino acids: CASSSGRGLIVAEAFF. CDR3 DNA: TGTGCCAGCAGCTCGGGCAGGGGGCTAATTGTGGCTGAAGCTTTCTTT.

The V and J genes are TRBV9 and TRBJ2-7; TRBD1 might be the D (6 bases). V dropped 2 bases and J dropped 1 base, with 10 bases sitting between them. The germline V gene encodes CDR1 SGDLS and CDR2 YYNGEE. CDR3 length: 14 residues. The CDR3 is CASSVRQDSYEQYF. The CDR3, as DNA: TGTGCCAGCAGCGTCAGACAGGATTCCTACGAGCAGTACTTC.

The chain employs TRBV3-1 (or the pseudogene TRBV3-2) and TRBJ2-1; 9 bases fit TRBD1. Germline V gives CDR1 LGHDT, CDR2 YNNKEL (reference sequence). This CDR3 is 17 amino acids long. V shed 4 bases and J 2 bases; nucleotides not matched to a gene: 9. The CDR3 reads CASSRRTGGFPYNEQFF. The CDR3 DNA follows: TGTGCCAGCAGCCGAAGAACAGGGGGCTTCCCCTACAATGAGCAGTTCTTC.